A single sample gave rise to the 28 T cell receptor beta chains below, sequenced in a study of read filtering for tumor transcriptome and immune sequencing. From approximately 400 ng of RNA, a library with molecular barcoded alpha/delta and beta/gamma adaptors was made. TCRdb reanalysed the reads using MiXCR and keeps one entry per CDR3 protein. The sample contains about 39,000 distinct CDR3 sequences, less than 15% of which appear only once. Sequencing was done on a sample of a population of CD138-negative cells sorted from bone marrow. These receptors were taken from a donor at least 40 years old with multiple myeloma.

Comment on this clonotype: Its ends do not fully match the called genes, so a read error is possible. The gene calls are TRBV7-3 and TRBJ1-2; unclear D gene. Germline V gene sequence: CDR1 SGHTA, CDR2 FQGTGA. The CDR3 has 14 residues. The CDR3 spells CAGSSLFAVYGYTF. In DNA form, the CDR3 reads TGTGCCGGCAGCTCATTATTTGCAGTCTATGGCTACACCTTC.

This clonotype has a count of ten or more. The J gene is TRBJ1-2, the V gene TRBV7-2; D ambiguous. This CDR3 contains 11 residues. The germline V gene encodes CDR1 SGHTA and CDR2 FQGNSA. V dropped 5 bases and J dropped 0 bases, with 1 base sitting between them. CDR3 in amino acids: CASSTNYGYTF. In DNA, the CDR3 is TGTGCCAGCAGCACTAACTATGGCTACACCTTC.

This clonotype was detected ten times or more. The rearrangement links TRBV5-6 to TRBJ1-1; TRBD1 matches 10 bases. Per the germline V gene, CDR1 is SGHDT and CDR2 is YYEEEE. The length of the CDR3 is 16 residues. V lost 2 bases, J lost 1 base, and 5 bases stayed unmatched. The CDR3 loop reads CASSLLTGGANTEAFF. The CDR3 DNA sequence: TGTGCCAGCAGCTTATTGACAGGGGGCGCGAACACTGAAGCTTTCTTT.

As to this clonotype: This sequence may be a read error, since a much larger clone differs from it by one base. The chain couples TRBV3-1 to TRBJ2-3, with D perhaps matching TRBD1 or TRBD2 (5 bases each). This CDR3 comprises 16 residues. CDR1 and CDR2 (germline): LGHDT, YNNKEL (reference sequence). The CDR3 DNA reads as TGTGCCATCAGCCAAGGGACCCAGCGGCGCACAGATACGCAGTATTTT. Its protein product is CAISQGTQRRTDTQYF.

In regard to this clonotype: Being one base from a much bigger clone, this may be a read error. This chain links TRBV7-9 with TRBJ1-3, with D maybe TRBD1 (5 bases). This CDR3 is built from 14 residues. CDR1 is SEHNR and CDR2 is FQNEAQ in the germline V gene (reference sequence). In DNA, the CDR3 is TGTGCCAGCAGCCCGGACACTTTCGGAAACACCATACATTTT. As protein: CASSPDTFGNTIHF.

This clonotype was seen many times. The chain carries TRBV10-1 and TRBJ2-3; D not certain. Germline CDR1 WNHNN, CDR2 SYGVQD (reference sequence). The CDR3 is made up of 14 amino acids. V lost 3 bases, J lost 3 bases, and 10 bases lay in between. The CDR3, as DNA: TGCGCCAGCAGTGAAACCACGGTAACAGATACGCAGTATTTT. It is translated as CASSETTVTDTQYF.

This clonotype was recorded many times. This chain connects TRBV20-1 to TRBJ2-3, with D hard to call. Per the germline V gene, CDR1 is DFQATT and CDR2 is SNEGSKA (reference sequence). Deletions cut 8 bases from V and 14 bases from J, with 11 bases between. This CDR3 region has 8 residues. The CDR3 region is CSPTERYF. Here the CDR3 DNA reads TGCAGTCCAACGGAGCGGTATTTT.

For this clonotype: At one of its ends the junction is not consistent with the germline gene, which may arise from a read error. The CDR3 sequence is CAGSFGGTQYF. CDR3 nucleotide sequence: TGTGCCGGCAGCTTTGGAGGGACCCAGTACTTC. V is TRBV27 and J is TRBJ2-5; tentatively, D is TRBD2 (5 bases). The CDR3 is 11 residues long. Germline lookup yields CDR1 MNHEY and CDR2 SMNVEV (reference sequence).

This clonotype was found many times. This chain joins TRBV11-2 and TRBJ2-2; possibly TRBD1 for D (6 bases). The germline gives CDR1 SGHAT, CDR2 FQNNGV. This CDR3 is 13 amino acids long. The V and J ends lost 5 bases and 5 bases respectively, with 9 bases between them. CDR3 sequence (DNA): TGTGCCAGCAGCGGAACAGGGACCGGGGAGCTGTTTTTT. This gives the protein CASSGTGTGELFF.

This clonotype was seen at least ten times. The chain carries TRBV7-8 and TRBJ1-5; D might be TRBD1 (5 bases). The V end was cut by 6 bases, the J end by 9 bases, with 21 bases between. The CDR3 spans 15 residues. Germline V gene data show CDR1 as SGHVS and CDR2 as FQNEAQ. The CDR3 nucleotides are TGTGCCAGCAGTCCCGGGACCGAGTCCCAAGGGCCCCAGCATTTT. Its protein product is CASSPGTESQGPQHF. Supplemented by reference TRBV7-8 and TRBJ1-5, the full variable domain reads GAGVSQSPRYKVAKRGQDVALRCDPISGHVSLFWYQQALGQGPEFLTYFQNEAQLDKSGLPSDRFFAERPEGSVSTLKIQRTQQEDSAVYLCASSPGTESQGPQHFGDGTRLSIL.

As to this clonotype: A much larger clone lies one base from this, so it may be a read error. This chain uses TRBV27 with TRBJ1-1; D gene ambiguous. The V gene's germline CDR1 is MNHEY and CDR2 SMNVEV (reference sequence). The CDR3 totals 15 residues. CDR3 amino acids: CASSLSDLPNTGAFF. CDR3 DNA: TGTGCCAGCAGTTTATCGGACTTACCGAACACTGGAGCTTTCTTT.

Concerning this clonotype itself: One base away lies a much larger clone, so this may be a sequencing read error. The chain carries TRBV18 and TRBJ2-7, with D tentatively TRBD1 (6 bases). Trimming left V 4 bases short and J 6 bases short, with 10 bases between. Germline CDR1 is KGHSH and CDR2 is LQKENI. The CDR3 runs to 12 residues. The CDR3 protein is CASSLQGGEQYF. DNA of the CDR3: TGTGCCAGCTCACTACAGGGCGGCGAGCAGTACTTC.

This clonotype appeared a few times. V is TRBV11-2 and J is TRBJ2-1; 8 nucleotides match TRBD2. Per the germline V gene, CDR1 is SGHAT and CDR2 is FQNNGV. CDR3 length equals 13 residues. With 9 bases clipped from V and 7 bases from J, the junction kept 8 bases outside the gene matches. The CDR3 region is CASAGGIQNEQFF. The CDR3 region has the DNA TGTGCCAGTGCGGGGGGAATTCAAAATGAGCAGTTCTTC.

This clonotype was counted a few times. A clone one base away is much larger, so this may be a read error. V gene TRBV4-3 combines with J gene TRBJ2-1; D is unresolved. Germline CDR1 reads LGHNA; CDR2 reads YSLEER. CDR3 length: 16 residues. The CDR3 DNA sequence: TGCGCCAGCAGCCGCGGTTTGGACCCCACCTACAATGGGCAGTTCTTC. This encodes CASSRGLDPTYNGQFF.

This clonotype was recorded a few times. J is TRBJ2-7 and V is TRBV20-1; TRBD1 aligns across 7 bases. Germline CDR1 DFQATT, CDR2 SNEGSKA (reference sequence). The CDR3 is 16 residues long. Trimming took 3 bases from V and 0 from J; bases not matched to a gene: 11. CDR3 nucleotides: TGCAGTGCTAGGAACCTGAACCGGGACAGCTCCTACGAGCAGTACTTC. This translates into CSARNLNRDSSYEQYF.

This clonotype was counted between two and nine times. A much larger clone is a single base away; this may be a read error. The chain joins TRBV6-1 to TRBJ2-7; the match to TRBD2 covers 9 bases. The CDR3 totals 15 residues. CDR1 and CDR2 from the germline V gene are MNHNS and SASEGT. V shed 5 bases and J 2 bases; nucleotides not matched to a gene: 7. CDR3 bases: TGTGCCAGCAGTCCAGCGGGGGGATTACCCTACGAGCAGTACTTC. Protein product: CASSPAGGLPYEQYF.

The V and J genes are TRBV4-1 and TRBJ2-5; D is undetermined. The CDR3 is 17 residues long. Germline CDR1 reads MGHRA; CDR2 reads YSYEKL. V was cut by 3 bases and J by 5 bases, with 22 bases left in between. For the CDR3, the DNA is TGCGCCAGCAGCCAGGAAGAGACCTCAGCTAGTAGGGAGACCCAGTACTTC. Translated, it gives CASSQEETSASRETQYF.

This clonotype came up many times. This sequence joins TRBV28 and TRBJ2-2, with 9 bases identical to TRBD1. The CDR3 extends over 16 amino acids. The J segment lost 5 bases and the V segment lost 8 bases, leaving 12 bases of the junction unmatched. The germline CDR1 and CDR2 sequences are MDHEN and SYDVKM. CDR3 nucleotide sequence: TGTGCCAGCTACCTTACAGGGGGCATAGGGACCGGGGAGCTGTTTTTT. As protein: CASYLTGGIGTGELFF.

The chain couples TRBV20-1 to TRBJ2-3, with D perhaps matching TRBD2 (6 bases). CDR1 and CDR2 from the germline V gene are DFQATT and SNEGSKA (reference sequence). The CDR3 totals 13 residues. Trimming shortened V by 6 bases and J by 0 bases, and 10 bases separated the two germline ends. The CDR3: CSAPGTSTDTQYF. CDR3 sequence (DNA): TGCAGTGCGCCCGGGACTAGCACAGATACGCAGTATTTT.

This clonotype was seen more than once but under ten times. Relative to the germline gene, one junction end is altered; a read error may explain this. CDR3 loop: CGARGQGSGSSNEQFF. The CDR3 bases are TGCGGTGCTAGAGGTCAGGGATCAGGGTCCTCCAATGAGCAGTTCTTC. The chain joins TRBV20-1 to TRBJ2-1; TRBD1 is a possible D gene (5 bases). Per the germline V gene, CDR1 is DFQATT and CDR2 is SNEGSKA (reference sequence). This CDR3 has 16 residues.

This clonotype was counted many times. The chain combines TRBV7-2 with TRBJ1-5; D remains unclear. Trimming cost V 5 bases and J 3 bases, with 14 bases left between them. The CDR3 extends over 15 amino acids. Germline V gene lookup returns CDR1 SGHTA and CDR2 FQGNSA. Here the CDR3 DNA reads TGTGCCAGCAGCCCCGATGGGAGAAACAATCAGCCCCAGCATTTT. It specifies CASSPDGRNNQPQHF.

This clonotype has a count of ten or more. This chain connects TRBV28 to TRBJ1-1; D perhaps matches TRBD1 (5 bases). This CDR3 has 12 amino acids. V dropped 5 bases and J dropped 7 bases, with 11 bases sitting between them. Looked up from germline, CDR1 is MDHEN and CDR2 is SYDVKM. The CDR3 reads CASSPRQIEAFF. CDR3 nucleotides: TGTGCCAGCAGTCCAAGACAGATTGAAGCTTTCTTT.

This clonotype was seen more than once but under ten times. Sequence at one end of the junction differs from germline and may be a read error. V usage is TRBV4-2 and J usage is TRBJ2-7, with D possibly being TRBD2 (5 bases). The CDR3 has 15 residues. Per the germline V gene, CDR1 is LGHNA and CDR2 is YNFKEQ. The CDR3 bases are TGTGCCAGCAGCCAAGAGGCAAGCGGAATCTACGAGCAGCACTTC. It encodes CASSQEASGIYEQHF.

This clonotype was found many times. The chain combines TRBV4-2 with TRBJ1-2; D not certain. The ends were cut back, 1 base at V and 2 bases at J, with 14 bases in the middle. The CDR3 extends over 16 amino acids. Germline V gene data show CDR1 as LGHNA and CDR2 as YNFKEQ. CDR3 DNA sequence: TGTGCCAGCAGCCAAGGTTCTATTGGAGAAAACTATGGCTACACCTTC. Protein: CASSQGSIGENYGYTF.

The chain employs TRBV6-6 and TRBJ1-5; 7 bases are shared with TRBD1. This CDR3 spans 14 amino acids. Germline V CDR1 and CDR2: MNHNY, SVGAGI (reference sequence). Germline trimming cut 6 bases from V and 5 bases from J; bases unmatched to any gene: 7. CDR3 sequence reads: CASSSGQVHQPQHF. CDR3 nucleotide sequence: TGTGCCAGCAGCTCCGGACAGGTCCATCAGCCCCAGCATTTT.

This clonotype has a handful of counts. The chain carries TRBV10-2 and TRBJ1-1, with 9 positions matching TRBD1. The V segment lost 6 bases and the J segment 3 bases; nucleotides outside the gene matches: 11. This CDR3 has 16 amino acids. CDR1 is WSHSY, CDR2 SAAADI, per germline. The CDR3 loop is CASSDRDRVRDTEAFF. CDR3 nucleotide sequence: TGCGCCAGCAGCGACCGGGACAGGGTTAGGGACACTGAAGCTTTCTTT.

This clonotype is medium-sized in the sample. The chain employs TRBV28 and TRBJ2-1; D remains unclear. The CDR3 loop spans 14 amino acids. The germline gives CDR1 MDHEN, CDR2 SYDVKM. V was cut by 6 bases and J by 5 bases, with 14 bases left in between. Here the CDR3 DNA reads TGTGCCAGCAGGACCCAGCTCAGGAACAATGAGCAGTTCTTC. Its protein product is CASRTQLRNNEQFF.

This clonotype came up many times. The CDR3 DNA reads as TGTGCCAGCAGCACAAGCGACAGGGCCCAAGAGACCCAGTACTTC. Translating it yields CASSTSDRAQETQYF. The chain has TRBV13 and TRBJ2-5; 7 bases map to TRBD1. V dropped 5 bases and J dropped 1; count of bases not matched to a gene: 7. Germline V gene lookup returns CDR1 PRHDT and CDR2 FYEKMQ (reference sequence). The CDR3 is made up of 15 amino acids.